This T cell receptor (beta chain) was captured in a study of glioma-infiltrating T cells. The iRepertoire nested amplicon-rescue multiplex PCR amplified TCR alpha and beta CDR3s from RNA. One entry per CDR3 protein, called by TCRdb with MiXCR from the multiplex PCR reads. Of more than 300,000 distinct CDR3 sequences listed, roughly 41% are singletons. This CDR3 comprises 16 residues. Germline loops: CDR1 MNHEY, CDR2 SVGEGT. A remark on this clonotype: An end of the junction differs from the germline gene, which may be a read error.

This TCR was sampled from a human donor with low-grade glioma or glioblastoma, undergoing nonglioma brain surgery, or in good health (not recorded which). V and J are TRBV6-2 or TRBV6-3 and TRBJ1-1; 7 bases are a match to TRBD1. The specimen was glioma tissue, nonneoplastic brain tissue, or PBMCs (not recorded which). CDR3: CASSYSQGEMNTKAFF. In DNA, the CDR3 is TGTGCCAGCAGTTACAGCCAGGGGGAGATGAACACTAAAGCTTTCTTT.